This TCR beta chain was found in a study of blood T cell repertoires in COVID-19. Libraries were prepared by immunoSEQ multiplex PCR; TCRdb keeps only in-frame clonotypes and omits some of them. The data show about 280,000 clones, with around 86% seen just once and 0.94% held by the top ten. The TCR was taken from a woman aged 40 to 50 who had recovered from COVID-19. Sequencing was done on a sample of peripheral blood.

CDR3 protein: CASSSGDYGYTF. The DNA of the CDR3 is TGTGCCAGCAGCTCGGGGGACTATGGCTACACCTTC. This chain connects TRBV5-5 to TRBJ1-2; possibly TRBD1 for D (5 bases). Trimming left V 3 bases short and J 3 bases short, with 6 bases between. Germline loops: CDR1 SGHKS, CDR2 YYEKEE (reference sequence). This CDR3 region has 12 residues.